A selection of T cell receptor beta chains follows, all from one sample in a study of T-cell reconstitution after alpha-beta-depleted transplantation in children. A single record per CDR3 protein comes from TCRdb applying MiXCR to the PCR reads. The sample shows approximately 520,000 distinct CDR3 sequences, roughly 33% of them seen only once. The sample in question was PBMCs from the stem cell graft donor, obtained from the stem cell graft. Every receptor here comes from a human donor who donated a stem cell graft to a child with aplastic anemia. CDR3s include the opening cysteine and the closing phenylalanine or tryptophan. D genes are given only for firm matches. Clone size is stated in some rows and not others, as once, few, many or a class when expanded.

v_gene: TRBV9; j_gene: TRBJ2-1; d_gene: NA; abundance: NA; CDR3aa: CASSVNSGISYNEQFF; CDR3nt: TGTGCCAGCAGCGTAAATTCGGGGATCTCCTACAATGAGCAGTTCTTC
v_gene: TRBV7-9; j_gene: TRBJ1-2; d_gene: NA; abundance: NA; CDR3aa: CASSPARGADYGYTF; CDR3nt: TGTGCCAGCAGCCCCGCCCGGGGGGCCGACTATGGCTACACCTTC
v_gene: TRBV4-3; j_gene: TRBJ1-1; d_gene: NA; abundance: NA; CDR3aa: CASSQVQGTEAFF; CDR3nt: TGCGCCAGCAGCCAAGTCCAGGGCACTGAAGCTTTCTTT
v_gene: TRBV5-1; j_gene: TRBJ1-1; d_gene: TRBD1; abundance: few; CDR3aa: CASSLVQGSAEAFF; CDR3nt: TGCGCCAGCAGCTTGGTACAGGGGAGTGCTGAAGCTTTCTTT
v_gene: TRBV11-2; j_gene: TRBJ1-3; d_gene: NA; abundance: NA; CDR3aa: CASSPITGSSGNTIYF; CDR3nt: TGTGCCAGCAGCCCGATAACAGGGAGCTCTGGAAACACCATATATTTT
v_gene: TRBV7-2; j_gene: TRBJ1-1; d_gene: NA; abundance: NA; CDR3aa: CASSLVIMGASITEAFF; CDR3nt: TGTGCCAGCAGCTTAGTCATAATGGGGGCGTCGATCACTGAAGCTTTCTTT
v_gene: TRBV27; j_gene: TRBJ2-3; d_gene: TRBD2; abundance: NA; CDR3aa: CASRALGGSTDTQYF; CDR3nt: TGTGCCAGCAGAGCCTTGGGGGGGAGCACAGATACGCAGTATTTT
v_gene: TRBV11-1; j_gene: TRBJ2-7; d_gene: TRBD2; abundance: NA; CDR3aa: CASSLLTSGRAGSYEQYF; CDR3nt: TGTGCCAGCAGCTTACTCACTAGCGGGAGGGCCGGTTCGTACGAGCAGTACTTC
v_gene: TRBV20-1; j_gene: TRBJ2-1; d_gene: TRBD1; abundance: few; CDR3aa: CSAPRTGGNEQFF; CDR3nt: TGCAGTGCTCCCCGGACAGGGGGCAATGAGCAGTTCTTC
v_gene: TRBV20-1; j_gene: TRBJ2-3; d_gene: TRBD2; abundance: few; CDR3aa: CSASSRLAGRTDTQYF; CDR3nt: TGCAGTGCTAGTAGTCGGCTAGCGGGTCGCACAGATACGCAGTATTTT
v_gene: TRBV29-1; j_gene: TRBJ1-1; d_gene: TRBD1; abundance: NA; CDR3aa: CSVETGGLEAFF; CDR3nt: TGCAGCGTTGAGACAGGGGGCCTTGAAGCTTTCTTT
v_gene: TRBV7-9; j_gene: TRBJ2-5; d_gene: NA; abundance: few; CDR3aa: CASSPKTQTETQYF; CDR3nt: TGTGCCAGCAGCCCTAAGACCCAGACGGAGACCCAGTACTTC
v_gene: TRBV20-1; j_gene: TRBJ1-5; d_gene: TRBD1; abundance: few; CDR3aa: CSARDRGGNQPQHF; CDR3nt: TGCAGTGCTAGGGACAGGGGAGGCAATCAGCCCCAGCATTTT
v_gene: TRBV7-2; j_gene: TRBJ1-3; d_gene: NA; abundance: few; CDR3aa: CASSPQRVGGNTIYF; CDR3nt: TGTGCCAGCAGCCCACAGAGGGTTGGGGGAAACACCATATATTTT
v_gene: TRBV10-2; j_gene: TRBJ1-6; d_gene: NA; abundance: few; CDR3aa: CASSERQQSSYNSPLHF; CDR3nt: TGCGCCAGCAGTGAGCGCCAACAGAGCTCCTATAATTCACCCCTCCACTTT
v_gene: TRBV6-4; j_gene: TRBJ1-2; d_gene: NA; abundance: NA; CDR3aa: CASSDRYGYTF; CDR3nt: TGTGCCAGCAGTGACCGCTATGGCTACACCTTC